This is a list of T cell receptor beta chains from one sample in a study of blood T cell repertoires in COVID-19. Sequencing used immunoSEQ multiplex PCR; TCRdb keeps in-frame clones, though not all of them. This table has 150,000 to 200,000 clones, around 89% appearing once. Sequenced material: peripheral blood. The receptors were gathered from a human donor in a cohort sampled during active COVID-19. CDR3s include the opening cysteine and the closing phenylalanine or tryptophan. D genes are given only for firm matches. Clone sizes are given selectively: once, few, many, or a class where the clone is expanded.

>14|NA|TRBV3-1/TRBV3-2|TRBJ2-7|NA
CASSQTSGVYEQYF
TGTGCCAGCAGCCAAACTTCCGGAGTCTACGAGCAGTACTTC
>16|NA|TRBV19|TRBJ2-3|NA
CASSPRGIRVTDTQYF
TGTGCCAGTAGTCCCCGGGGAATACGGGTCACAGATACGCAGTATTTT
>15|NA|TRBV30|TRBJ2-1|NA
CAWRADRKPYNEQFF
TGTGCCTGGAGGGCTGACAGAAAGCCCTACAATGAGCAGTTCTTC
>15|NA|TRBV7-9|TRBJ1-1|NA
CASSITGHPNTEAFF
TGTGCCAGCAGTATCACGGGACATCCGAACACTGAAGCTTTCTTT
>15|TRBD2|TRBV6-2/TRBV6-3|TRBJ2-3|NA
CASSYGLADTDTQYF
TGTGCCAGCAGTTACGGGCTAGCGGATACAGATACGCAGTATTTT
>15|NA|TRBV19|TRBJ1-1|NA
CASSSRQRTNTEAFF
TGTGCCAGTAGTAGCCGACAGAGAACGAACACTGAAGCTTTCTTT
>15|NA|TRBV11-2|TRBJ2-7|NA
CASSLSYEGSYEQYF
TGTGCCAGCAGCTTAAGTTACGAGGGCTCCTACGAGCAGTACTTC
>13|NA|TRBV9|TRBJ2-5|NA
CASSVDFLETQYF
TGTGCCAGCAGCGTAGACTTTTTGGAGACCCAGTACTTC
>15|TRBD1|TRBV6-5|TRBJ1-2|NA
CASRLMAGGDYGYTF
TGTGCCAGCAGGCTCATGGCAGGGGGCGACTATGGCTACACCTTC
>13|NA|TRBV10-3|TRBJ1-5|NA
CAIRDSLDQPQHF
TGTGCCATCAGGGACAGCCTAGATCAGCCCCAGCATTTT
>17|TRBD1|TRBV6-7|TRBJ2-7|NA
CASEKGDRGTSGNEQYF
TGTGCCAGCGAGAAAGGGGACAGGGGAACAAGTGGGAACGAGCAGTACTTC
>15|NA|TRBV4-2|TRBJ1-2|NA
CASSQPGGTNYGYTF
TGTGCCAGCAGCCAACCGGGGGGCACAAACTATGGCTACACCTTC
>13|TRBD1|TRBV7-8|TRBJ1-1|NA
CASSERQGVRAFF
TGTGCCAGCAGCGAGCGACAGGGGGTAAGGGCTTTCTTT
>15|TRBD1|TRBV6-4|TRBJ2-3|NA
CASSLQGRNTDTQYF
TGTGCCAGCAGCCTACAGGGGAGAAACACAGATACGCAGTATTTT
>15|NA|TRBV19|TRBJ2-3|NA
CASRRDPSSTDTQYF
TGTGCCAGTAGGAGGGATCCCAGTAGCACAGATACGCAGTATTTT
>14|TRBD1|TRBV5-1|TRBJ2-7|NA
CASNPGQDFNEQYF
TGCGCCAGCAACCCGGGACAGGATTTTAACGAGCAGTACTTC
>14|NA|TRBV30|TRBJ2-3|NA
CAWSVGGLTDTQYF
TGTGCCTGGAGTGTCGGAGGACTCACAGATACGCAGTATTTT
>17|TRBD1|TRBV7-9|TRBJ2-6|NA
CASSLGTGTSGANVLTF
TGTGCCAGCAGCTTGGGGACAGGAACCTCTGGGGCCAACGTCCTGACTTTC
>13|NA|TRBV7-8|TRBJ2-7|NA
CASSLMDSYEQYF
TGTGCCAGCAGCTTAATGGACAGCTACGAGCAGTACTTC
>13|NA|TRBV11-1|TRBJ2-5|once
CASAPGVRETQYF
TGTGCCAGCGCCCCCGGAGTACGGGAGACCCAGTACTTC
>15|TRBD1|TRBV7-8|TRBJ1-4|NA
CASRRSGTGGEKLFF
TGTGCCAGCAGGCGCTCCGGGACAGGGGGTGAAAAACTGTTTTTT
>14|NA|TRBV7-6|TRBJ2-3|NA
CASGSGRATDTQYF
TGTGCCAGCGGGAGTGGGCGGGCCACAGATACGCAGTATTTT
>15|TRBD1|TRBV6-5|TRBJ1-2|NA
CASRLDRDVNYGYTF
TGTGCCAGCAGACTGGACAGGGATGTTAACTATGGCTACACCTTC
>16|NA|TRBV4-3|TRBJ2-1|NA
CASSQEVSGNYNEQFF
TGCGCCAGCAGCCAAGAAGTTTCCGGGAATTACAATGAGCAGTTCTTC
>14|TRBD1|TRBV5-6|TRBJ1-6|NA
CASSLQGDRSPLHF
TGTGCCAGCAGCTTACAAGGGGACAGGTCACCCCTCCACTTT